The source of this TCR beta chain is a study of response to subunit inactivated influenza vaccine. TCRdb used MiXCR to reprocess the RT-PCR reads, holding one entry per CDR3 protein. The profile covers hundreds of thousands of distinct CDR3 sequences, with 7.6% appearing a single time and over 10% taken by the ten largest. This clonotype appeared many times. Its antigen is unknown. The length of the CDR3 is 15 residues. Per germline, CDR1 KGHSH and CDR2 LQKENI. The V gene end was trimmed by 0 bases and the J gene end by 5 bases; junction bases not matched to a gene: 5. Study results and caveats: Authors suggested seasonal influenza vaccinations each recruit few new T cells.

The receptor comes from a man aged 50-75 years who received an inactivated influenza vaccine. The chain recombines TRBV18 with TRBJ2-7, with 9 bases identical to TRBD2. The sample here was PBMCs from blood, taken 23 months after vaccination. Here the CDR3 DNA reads TGTGCCAGCTCACCACCGGCACTAGCGGGCAACGAGCAGTACTTC. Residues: CASSPPALAGNEQYF. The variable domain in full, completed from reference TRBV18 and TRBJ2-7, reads NAGVMQNPRHLVRRRGQEARLRCSPMKGHSHVYWYRQLPEEGLKFMVYLQKENIIDESGMPKERFSAEFPKEGPSILRIQQVVRGDSAAYFCASSPPALAGNEQYFGPGTRLTVT.